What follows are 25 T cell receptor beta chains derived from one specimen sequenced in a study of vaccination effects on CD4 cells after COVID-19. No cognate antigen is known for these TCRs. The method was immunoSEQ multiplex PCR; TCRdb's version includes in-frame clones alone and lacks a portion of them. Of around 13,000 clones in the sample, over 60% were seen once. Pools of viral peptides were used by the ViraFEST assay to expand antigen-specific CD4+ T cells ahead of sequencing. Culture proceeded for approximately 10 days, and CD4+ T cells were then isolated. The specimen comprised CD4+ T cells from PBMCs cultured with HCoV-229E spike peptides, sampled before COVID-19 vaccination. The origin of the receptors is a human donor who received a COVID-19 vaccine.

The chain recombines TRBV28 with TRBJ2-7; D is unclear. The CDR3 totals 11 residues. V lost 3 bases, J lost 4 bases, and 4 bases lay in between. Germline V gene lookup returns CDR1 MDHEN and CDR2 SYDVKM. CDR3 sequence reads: CASSFVYEQYF. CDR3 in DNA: TGTGCCAGCAGTTTCGTATACGAGCAGTACTTC. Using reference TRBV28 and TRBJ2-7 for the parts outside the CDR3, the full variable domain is DVKVTQSSRYLVKRTGEKVFLECVQDMDHENMFWYRQDPGLGLRLIYFSYDVKMKEKGDIPEGYSVSREKKERFSLILESASTNQTSMYLCASSFVYEQYFGPGTRLTVT.

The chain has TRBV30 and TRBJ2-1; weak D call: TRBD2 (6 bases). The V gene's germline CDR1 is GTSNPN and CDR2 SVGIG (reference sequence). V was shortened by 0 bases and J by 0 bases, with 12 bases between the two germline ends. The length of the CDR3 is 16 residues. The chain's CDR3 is CAWSVGGPSSYNEQFF. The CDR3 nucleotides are TGTGCCTGGAGTGTGGGGGGACCGAGCTCCTACAATGAGCAGTTCTTC.

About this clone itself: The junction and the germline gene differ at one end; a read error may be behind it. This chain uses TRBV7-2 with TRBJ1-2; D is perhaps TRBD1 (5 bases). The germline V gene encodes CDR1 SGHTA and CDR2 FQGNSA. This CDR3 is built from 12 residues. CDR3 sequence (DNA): TGTGCCAGCAGCTTAGAGAAGCCCAAGGACACGTTC. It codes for CASSLEKPKDTF.

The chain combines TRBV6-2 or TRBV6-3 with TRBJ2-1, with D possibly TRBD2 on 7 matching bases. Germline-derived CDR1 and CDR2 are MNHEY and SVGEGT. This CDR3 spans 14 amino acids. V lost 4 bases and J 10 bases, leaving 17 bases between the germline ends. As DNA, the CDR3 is TGTGCCAGCAGTTTGTCCCCGGGGGGCATGGAGCAGTTCTTC. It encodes CASSLSPGGMEQFF.

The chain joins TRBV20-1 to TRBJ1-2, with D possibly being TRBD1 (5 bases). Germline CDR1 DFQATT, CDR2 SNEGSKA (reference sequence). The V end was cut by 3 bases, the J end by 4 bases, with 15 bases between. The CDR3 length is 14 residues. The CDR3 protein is CSASPRGIGYGYTF. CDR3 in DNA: TGCAGTGCTAGTCCCCGGGGGATTGGCTATGGCTACACCTTC.

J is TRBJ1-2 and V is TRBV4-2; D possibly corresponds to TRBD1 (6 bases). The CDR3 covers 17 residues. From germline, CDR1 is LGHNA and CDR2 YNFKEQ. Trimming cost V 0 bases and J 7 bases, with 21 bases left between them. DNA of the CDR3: TGTGCCAGCAGCCAAGATTCGGCGGGACGAAGGGGGAGTGGCTACACCTTC. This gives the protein CASSQDSAGRRGSGYTF.

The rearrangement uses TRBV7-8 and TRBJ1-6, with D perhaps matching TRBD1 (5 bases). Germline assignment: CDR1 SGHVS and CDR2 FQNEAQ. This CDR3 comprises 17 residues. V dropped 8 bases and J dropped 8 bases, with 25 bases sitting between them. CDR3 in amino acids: CASSWEQVGFGDSPLHF. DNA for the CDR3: TGTGCCAGCTCCTGGGAACAGGTTGGGTTTGGGGATTCACCCCTCCACTTT. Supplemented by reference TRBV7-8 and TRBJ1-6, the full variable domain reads GAGVSQSPRYKVAKRGQDVALRCDPISGHVSLFWYQQALGQGPEFLTYFQNEAQLDKSGLPSDRFFAERPEGSVSTLKIQRTQQEDSAVYLCASSWEQVGFGDSPLHFGNGTRLTVT.

CDR3 residues: CASSFGRTYEQYF. The CDR3 DNA follows: TGTGCCAGCAGTTTTGGACGGACCTACGAGCAGTACTTC. The V call is TRBV12-3 or TRBV12-4, the J call TRBJ2-7; no reliable D call. Trimming stripped 3 bases from V and 2 bases from J, with 8 bases between. The CDR3 is made up of 13 amino acids.

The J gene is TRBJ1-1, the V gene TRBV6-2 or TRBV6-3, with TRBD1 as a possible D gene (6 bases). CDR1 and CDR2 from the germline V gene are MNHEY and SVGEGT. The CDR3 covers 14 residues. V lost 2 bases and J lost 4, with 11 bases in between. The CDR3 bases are TGTGCCAGCAGTTACGGGGGGGCGCGCACTGAAGCTTTCTTT. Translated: CASSYGGARTEAFF.

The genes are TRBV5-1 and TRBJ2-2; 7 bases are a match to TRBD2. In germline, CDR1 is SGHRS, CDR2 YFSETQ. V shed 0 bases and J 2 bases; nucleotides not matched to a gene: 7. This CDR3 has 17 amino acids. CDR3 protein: CASSLAGGSGNTGELFF. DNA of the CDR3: TGCGCCAGCAGCTTGGCGGGGGGATCGGGTAACACCGGGGAGCTGTTTTTT.

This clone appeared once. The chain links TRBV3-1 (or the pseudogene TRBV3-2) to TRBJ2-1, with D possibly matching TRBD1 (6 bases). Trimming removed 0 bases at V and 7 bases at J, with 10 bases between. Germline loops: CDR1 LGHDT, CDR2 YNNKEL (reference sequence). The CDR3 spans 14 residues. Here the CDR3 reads CASSQDFRGNEQFF. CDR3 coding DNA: TGTGCCAGCAGCCAAGATTTCAGGGGAAATGAGCAGTTCTTC.

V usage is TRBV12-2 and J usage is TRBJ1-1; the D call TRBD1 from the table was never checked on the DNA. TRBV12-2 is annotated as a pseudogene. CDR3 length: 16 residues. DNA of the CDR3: TGTGCAAGTCGCTTAGGCCTTCCAGGGAAAAACACTGAAGCTTTCTTT. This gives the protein CASRLGLPGKNTEAFF.

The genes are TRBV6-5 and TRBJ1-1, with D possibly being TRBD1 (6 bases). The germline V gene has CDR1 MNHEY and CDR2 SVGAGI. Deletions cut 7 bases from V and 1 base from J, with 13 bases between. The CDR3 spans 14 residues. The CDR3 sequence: CASNPQGSNTEAFF. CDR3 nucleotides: TGTGCCAGCAATCCACAGGGCTCGAACACTGAAGCTTTCTTT.

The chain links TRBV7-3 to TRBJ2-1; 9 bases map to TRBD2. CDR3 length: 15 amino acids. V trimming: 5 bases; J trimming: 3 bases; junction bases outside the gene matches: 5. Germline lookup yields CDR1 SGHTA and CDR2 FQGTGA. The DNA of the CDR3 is TGTGCCAGCAGCACCAGACTAGCGGACTACAATGAGCAGTTCTTC. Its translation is CASSTRLADYNEQFF.

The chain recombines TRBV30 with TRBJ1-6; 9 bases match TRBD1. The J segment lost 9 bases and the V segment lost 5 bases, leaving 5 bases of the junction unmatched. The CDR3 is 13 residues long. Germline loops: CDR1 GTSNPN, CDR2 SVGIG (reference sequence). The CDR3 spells CAWSTGGSSPLHF. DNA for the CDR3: TGTGCCTGGTCAACAGGGGGCAGTTCACCCCTCCACTTT.

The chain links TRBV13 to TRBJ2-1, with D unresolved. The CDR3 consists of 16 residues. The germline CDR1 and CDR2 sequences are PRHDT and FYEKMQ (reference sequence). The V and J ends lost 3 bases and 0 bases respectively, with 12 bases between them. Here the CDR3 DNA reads TGTGCCAGCAGCTTGGTTTGGAATAGCTCCTACAATGAGCAGTTCTTC. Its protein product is CASSLVWNSSYNEQFF.

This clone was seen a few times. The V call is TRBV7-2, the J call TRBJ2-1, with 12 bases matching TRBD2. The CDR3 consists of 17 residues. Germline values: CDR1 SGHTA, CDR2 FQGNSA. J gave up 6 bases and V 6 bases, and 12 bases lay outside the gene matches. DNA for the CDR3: TGTGCCAGCAGTTTAAGAATGACTAGCGGGAGAGGCAATGAGCAGTTCTTC. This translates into CASSLRMTSGRGNEQFF.

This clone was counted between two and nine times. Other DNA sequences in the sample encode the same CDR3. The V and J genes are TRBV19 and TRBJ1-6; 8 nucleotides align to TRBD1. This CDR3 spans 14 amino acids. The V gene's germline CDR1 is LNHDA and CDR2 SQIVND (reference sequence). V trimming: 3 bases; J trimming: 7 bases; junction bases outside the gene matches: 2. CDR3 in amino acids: CASSIGTGNSPLHF. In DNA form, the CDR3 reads TGTGCCAGTAGTATCGGGACAGGAAATTCACCCCTCCACTTT. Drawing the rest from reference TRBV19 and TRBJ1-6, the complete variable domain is DGGITQSPKYLFRKEGQNVTLSCEQNLNHDAMYWYRQDPGQGLRLIYYSQIVNDFQKGDIAEGYSVSREKKESFPLTVTSAQKNPTAFYLCASSIGTGNSPLHFGNGTRLTVT.

The CDR3: CASRVPEANYGYTF. In nucleotides, the CDR3 is TGTGCCAGCAGGGTGCCGGAAGCTAACTATGGCTACACCTTC. V and J are TRBV2 and TRBJ1-2, with unresolved D. Trimming took off 6 bases at V and 0 bases at J, with 11 bases between the two ends. CDR1 SNHLY and CDR2 FYNNEI come from the germline V gene. The CDR3 extends over 14 amino acids.

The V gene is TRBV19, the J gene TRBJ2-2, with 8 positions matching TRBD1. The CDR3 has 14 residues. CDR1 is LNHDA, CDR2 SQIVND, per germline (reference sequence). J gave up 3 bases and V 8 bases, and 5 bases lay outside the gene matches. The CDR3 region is CASRLQGDTGELFF. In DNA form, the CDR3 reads TGTGCCAGTCGCCTACAGGGGGACACCGGGGAGCTGTTTTTT.

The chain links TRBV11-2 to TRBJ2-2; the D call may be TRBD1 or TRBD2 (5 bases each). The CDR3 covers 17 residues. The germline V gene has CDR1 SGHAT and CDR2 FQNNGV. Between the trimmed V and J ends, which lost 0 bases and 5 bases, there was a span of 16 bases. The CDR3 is CASSLDFRGRYTGELFF. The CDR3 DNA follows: TGTGCCAGCAGCTTAGATTTCCGGGGCAGGTATACCGGGGAGCTGTTTTTT.

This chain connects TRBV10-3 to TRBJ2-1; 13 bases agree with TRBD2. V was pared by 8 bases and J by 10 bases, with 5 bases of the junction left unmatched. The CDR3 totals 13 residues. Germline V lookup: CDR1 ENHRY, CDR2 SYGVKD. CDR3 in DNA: TGTGCCATCGGGGGGACTAGCGGGGAGGAGCAGTTCTTC. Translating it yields CAIGGTSGEEQFF.

CDR3 sequence (DNA): TGTGCCAGCACTCCCGGGACGTATGTGACCTACGAGCAGTACTTC. Residues: CASTPGTYVTYEQYF. V gene TRBV28 combines with J gene TRBJ2-7; the D gene could be TRBD1 or TRBD2 (5 bases each). Per germline, CDR1 MDHEN and CDR2 SYDVKM. With 7 bases removed from V and 2 bases from J, the gap between germline ends came to 18 bases. The CDR3 is made up of 15 amino acids.

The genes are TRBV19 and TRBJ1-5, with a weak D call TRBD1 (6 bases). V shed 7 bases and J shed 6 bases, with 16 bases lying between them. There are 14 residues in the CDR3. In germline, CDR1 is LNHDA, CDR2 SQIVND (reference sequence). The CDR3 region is CASTMGGAVQPQHF. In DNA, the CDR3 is TGTGCCAGTACAATGGGGGGGGCAGTTCAGCCCCAGCATTTT.

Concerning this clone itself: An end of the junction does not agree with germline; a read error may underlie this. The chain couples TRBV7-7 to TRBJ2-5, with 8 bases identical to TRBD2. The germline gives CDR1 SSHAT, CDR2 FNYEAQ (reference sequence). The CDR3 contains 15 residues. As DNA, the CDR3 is TGTGCTAGCAGCGAAAATAGCGGGGAGGGAGAGACCCAGTACTTC. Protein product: CASSENSGEGETQYF.